The 2 T cell receptor beta chains presented below share a single source sample, sequenced in a study of shared clonotypes between healthy human individuals. Libraries were prepared by immunoSEQ multiplex PCR; TCRdb keeps only in-frame clonotypes and omits some of them. The sample has millions of clones; more than 80% are singletons. Specimen: naive CD4+ T cells sorted from blood. Subset: CD45RA+ positively selected. These receptors originate from a young man in good health.

Regarding this clone: Other DNA sequences in this specimen translate into the identical CDR3. The chain combines TRBV6-5 with TRBJ2-7, with 9 positions matching TRBD1. J was trimmed by 3 bases and V by 2 bases; bases with no gene match: 5. The CDR3 length is 15 residues. Germline CDR1 reads MNHEY; CDR2 reads SVGAGI. The DNA for the CDR3 is TGTGCCAGCAGTTACGCGGGACAGGGAGTCTACGAGCAGTACTTC. Amino acids: CASSYAGQGVYEQYF.

The chain couples TRBV6-6 to TRBJ1-5, with TRBD1 as a possible D gene (6 bases). Per germline, CDR1 MNHNY and CDR2 SVGAGI (reference sequence). V was shortened by 7 bases and J by 1 base, with 17 bases between the two germline ends. The CDR3 has 16 amino acids. The CDR3 DNA is TGTGCCAGCACCCCCAGGGGCCCTAAGAGCAATCAGCCCCAGCATTTT. This translates into CASTPRGPKSNQPQHF.